These 23 T cell receptor beta chains came from one sample sequenced in a study of T cells in Graves' hyperthyroidism and ophthalmopathy. Researchers amplified the TCR beta CDR3 regions from RNA transcripts. HTBI primers were the set used in a first-round RT-PCR of the TCR CDR3. TCRdb analysed the multiplex PCR reads with MiXCR anew, one entry per CDR3 protein. The sample includes hundreds of thousands of distinct CDR3 sequences, under 20% of them seen just once. Sequencing used blood. These TCRs come from a woman between 25 and 40 years old with Graves' hyperthyroidism.

The rearrangement joins TRBV20-1 to TRBJ2-5; a weak D match, TRBD2 (5 bases). Germline CDR1 reads DFQATT; CDR2 reads SNEGSKA (reference sequence). V was clipped by 3 bases and J by 1 base, with 15 bases between them. The CDR3 covers 15 residues. CDR3 sequence: CSARSRRAPQETQYF. Written as DNA, the CDR3 is TGCAGTGCTAGGAGCCGGCGGGCACCCCAAGAGACCCAGTACTTC.

This clonotype has ten or more counts. The rearrangement links TRBV12-3 or TRBV12-4 to TRBJ2-7; 12 nucleotides agree with TRBD2. The CDR3 has 15 residues. V lost 4 bases, J lost 7 bases, and 8 bases stayed unmatched. The CDR3 DNA reads as TGTGCCAGCAGTTCTCGACTAGCGGGAGAAGGGGAGCAGTACTTC. Translating it yields CASSSRLAGEGEQYF.

The chain links TRBV12-3 or TRBV12-4 to TRBJ1-6, with D uncertain. The CDR3 is 14 amino acids. Trimming cost V 3 bases and J 9 bases, with 12 bases left between them. The CDR3 DNA sequence: TGTGCCAGCAGTTTGTGGGCAGAGGGTTCACCCCTCCACTTT. Its protein is CASSLWAEGSPLHF.

There are many counts of this clonotype. The chain joins TRBV5-1 to TRBJ1-1; D gene uncertain. Per germline, CDR1 SGHRS and CDR2 YFSETQ. The CDR3 sequence is 15 residues long. Deletions cut 0 bases from V and 7 bases from J, with 16 bases between. CDR3 sequence: CASSLVVSKADEAFF. The CDR3 coding sequence is TGCGCCAGCAGCTTGGTTGTCAGTAAGGCAGATGAAGCTTTCTTT.

This clonotype was seen more than once but under ten times. V gene TRBV18 combines with J gene TRBJ2-2; D remains unclear. The V gene's germline CDR1 is KGHSH and CDR2 LQKENI. This CDR3 is 14 amino acids long. V lost 3 bases to trimming and J lost 1 base, with 6 bases between them. CDR3 loop: CASSPLGNTGELFF. CDR3 nucleotide sequence: TGTGCCAGCTCACCCCTTGGGAACACCGGGGAGCTGTTTTTT.

This clonotype was seen only a few times. V is TRBV11-3 and J is TRBJ2-4; perhaps TRBD1 as D (5 bases). V was clipped by 0 bases and J by 5 bases, with 14 bases between them. CDR1 and CDR2 (germline): SGHNT, YENEEA. The CDR3 is 16 residues long. In DNA, the CDR3 is TGTGCCAGCAGCTTAGATCTGGGGCAGTGGGAAAACATTCAGTACTTC. Amino acids: CASSLDLGQWENIQYF. The full variable domain, rest sourced from reference TRBV11-3 and TRBJ2-4, is EAGVVQSPRYKIIEKKQPVAFWCNPISGHNTLYWYLQNLGQGPELLIRYENEEAVDDSQLPKDRFSAERLKGVDSTLKIQPAELGDSAVYLCASSLDLGQWENIQYFGAGTRLSVL.

This chain joins TRBV2 and TRBJ1-2, with D possibly being TRBD1 (5 bases). The V end lost 3 bases, the J end lost 6 bases, and 26 bases lay between the germline ends. This CDR3 is built from 18 residues. Germline lookup yields CDR1 SNHLY and CDR2 FYNNEI. The CDR3: CASSDSPLIRRGIDGYTF. The CDR3 DNA follows: TGTGCCAGCAGTGATAGTCCCCTAATACGACGGGGGATTGATGGCTACACCTTC. The entire variable domain, with the rest obtained from reference TRBV2 and TRBJ1-2, is as follows: EPEVTQTPSHQVTQMGQEVILRCVPISNHLYFYWYRQILGQKVEFLVSFYNNEISEKSEIFDDQFSVERPDGSNFTLKIRSTKLEDSAMYFCASSDSPLIRRGIDGYTFGSGTRLTVV.

This clonotype was detected a few times. The rearrangement joins TRBV28 to TRBJ2-5; the match to TRBD1 covers 7 bases. CDR3 length equals 14 residues. Unmatched junction bases numbered 3, after V lost 2 bases and J lost 3 bases. Germline V lookup: CDR1 MDHEN, CDR2 SYDVKM. The CDR3 nucleotides are TGTGCCAGCAGTTTAAGGGACAGTGAAGAGACCCAGTACTTC. Protein: CASSLRDSEETQYF.

This clonotype has at least ten counts. The chain couples TRBV7-2 to TRBJ2-7, with 11 bases matching TRBD2. Trimming at V came to 0 bases and at J to 4 bases, leaving 2 bases not matched to a gene. The CDR3 has 15 residues. The V gene's germline CDR1 is SGHTA and CDR2 FQGNSA. CDR3: CASSLAGLAGYEQYF. CDR3 DNA: TGTGCCAGCAGCTTAGCAGGACTAGCGGGTTACGAGCAGTACTTC.

This clonotype has a count of ten or more. This sequence joins TRBV28 and TRBJ2-3; TRBD2 aligns across 12 bases. The CDR3 consists of 16 residues. Germline assignment: CDR1 MDHEN and CDR2 SYDVKM. Trimming took 9 bases from V and 5 from J; bases not matched to a gene: 12. CDR3: CASIPRLAGAEDTQYF. In nucleotides, the CDR3 is TGTGCCAGTATACCACGACTAGCGGGAGCCGAAGATACGCAGTATTTT. The entire variable domain, with the rest obtained from reference TRBV28 and TRBJ2-3, is as follows: DVKVTQSSRYLVKRTGEKVFLECVQDMDHENMFWYRQDPGLGLRLIYFSYDVKMKEKGDIPEGYSVSREKKERFSLILESASTNQTSMYLCASIPRLAGAEDTQYFGPGTRLTVL.

This clonotype was seen repeatedly, ten times or more. The rearrangement joins TRBV20-1 to TRBJ2-7; D call uncertain. The germline CDR1 and CDR2 sequences are DFQATT and SNEGSKA (reference sequence). Trimming left V 2 bases short and J 3 bases short, with 5 bases between. The CDR3 runs to 11 residues. CDR3 loop: CSARQLYEQYF. CDR3 bases: TGCAGTGCTAGACAGCTCTACGAGCAGTACTTC.

This clonotype was seen at least ten times. The chain links TRBV5-8 to TRBJ2-5; TRBD2 matches 8 bases. Germline loops: CDR1 SGHTS, CDR2 YDEGEE. V lost 0 bases to trimming and J lost 2 bases; unmatched junction nucleotides: 6. The CDR3 length is 16 residues. CDR3 in amino acids: CASSLDATSVQETQYF. CDR3 DNA: TGTGCCAGCAGCTTGGATGCGACTAGCGTTCAAGAGACCCAGTACTTC.

The rearrangement uses TRBV27 and TRBJ1-4; 8 nucleotides match TRBD1. The CDR3 has 18 amino acids. V trimming: 5 bases; J trimming: 0 bases; junction bases outside the gene matches: 11. The V gene's germline CDR1 is MNHEY and CDR2 SMNVEV (reference sequence). The CDR3 protein is CASSLRRQGTATNEKLFF. The DNA for the CDR3 is TGTGCCAGCAGTCTACGAAGACAGGGGACCGCAACTAATGAAAAACTGTTTTTT.

With regard to this clonotype: A much more abundant neighbour one base away suggests this may be a read error. The V gene is TRBV24-1, the J gene TRBJ1-1; perhaps TRBD1 as D (6 bases). CDR1 is KGHDR, CDR2 SFDVKD, per germline. There are 12 residues in the CDR3. CDR3 protein: CTTSDLTGSAFF. The CDR3 region has the DNA TGTACCACCAGTGATTTAACAGGGTCAGCTTTCTTT.

This chain connects TRBV3-1 to TRBJ2-5; D might be TRBD2 (6 bases). Germline V gene data show CDR1 as LGHDT and CDR2 as YNNKEL (reference sequence). The CDR3 loop spans 17 amino acids. The V end was cut by 4 bases, the J end by 4 bases, with 22 bases between. The CDR3 nucleotides read TGTGCCAGCAGCCCGGAATGGGTAGCGGAATCGCGAGAGACCCAGTACTTC. Protein product: CASSPEWVAESRETQYF.

This clonotype was recorded at least ten times. The V gene is TRBV6-5, the J gene TRBJ2-1, with a weak D call TRBD2 (5 bases). The germline CDR1 and CDR2 sequences are MNHEY and SVGAGI. The CDR3 sequence is 14 residues long. Trimming pared 0 bases from V and 9 bases from J, leaving 12 bases between. The CDR3 protein is CASSYSRVGSEQFF. In DNA, the CDR3 is TGTGCCAGCAGTTACTCGAGGGTAGGGAGTGAGCAGTTCTTC.

The chain couples TRBV6-1 to TRBJ2-4; TRBD1 matches 8 bases. In germline, CDR1 is MNHNS, CDR2 SASEGT. The V segment lost 3 bases and the J segment 14 bases; nucleotides outside the gene matches: 3. The CDR3 contains 11 residues. The CDR3, as DNA: TGTGCCAGCAGTGAGACAGGGGCTAAGTACTTC. Amino acids: CASSETGAKYF.

This clonotype has a count of ten or more. The chain employs TRBV7-8 and TRBJ2-3; 7 nucleotides match TRBD2. Looked up from germline, CDR1 is SGHVS and CDR2 is FQNEAQ. The CDR3 has 13 amino acids. Trimming at V came to 10 bases and at J to 4 bases, leaving 8 bases not matched to a gene. The CDR3 loop reads CATITSESDTQYF. In nucleotides, the CDR3 is TGTGCCACCATAACTAGCGAATCAGATACGCAGTATTTT.

This clonotype occurred a few times. The rearrangement uses TRBV7-2 and TRBJ1-2; D is uncertain. V gave up 4 bases and J gave up 6 bases, with 12 bases separating them. CDR3 length: 13 amino acids. Germline CDR1 reads SGHTA; CDR2 reads FQGNSA. CDR3: CASSSPFGDGYTF. Written as DNA, the CDR3 is TGTGCCAGCAGCTCCCCATTTGGGGATGGCTACACCTTC.

This chain links TRBV10-2 with TRBJ1-1, with D possibly being TRBD1 (5 bases). The germline V gene encodes CDR1 WSHSY and CDR2 SAAADI. V was shortened by 6 bases and J by 11 bases, with 16 bases between the two germline ends. This CDR3 has 12 residues. DNA for the CDR3: TGCGCCAGCAGCGAAGATCGGACAACCGCTTTCTTT. Its translation is CASSEDRTTAFF.

The CDR3 here is CASSQDSFYEQYF. CDR3 in DNA: TGTGCCAGCAGCCAAGATTCCTTTTACGAGCAGTACTTC. The chain recombines TRBV14 with TRBJ2-7; D is uncertain. The CDR3 is 13 residues long. The germline CDR1 and CDR2 sequences are SGHDN and FVKESK. V shed 0 bases and J shed 4 bases, with 7 bases lying between them.

This clonotype appeared a few times. The genes are TRBV11-2 and TRBJ2-5, with 9 bases fitting TRBD1. The ends lost 1 base at V and 7 bases at J; junction bases unmatched: 7. This CDR3 comprises 15 residues. Germline loops: CDR1 SGHAT, CDR2 FQNNGV. CDR3 amino acids: CASSLGTGAAGTQYF. The CDR3 coding sequence is TGTGCCAGCAGCTTAGGGACAGGGGCTGCAGGGACCCAGTACTTC.

The chain joins TRBV14 to TRBJ2-5, with D perhaps TRBD1 or TRBD2 (6 bases each). The CDR3 totals 15 residues. Germline V gene sequence: CDR1 SGHDN, CDR2 FVKESK. V lost 1 base and J 4 bases, leaving 13 bases between the germline ends. Here the CDR3 reads CASSQALGGGETQYF. CDR3 sequence (DNA): TGTGCCAGCAGCCAAGCACTCGGGGGCGGAGAGACCCAGTACTTC.